The rows below give T cell receptor beta chains drawn from one sample of a study of beta chain features in type 1 diabetes. Clones were sequenced by immunoSEQ multiplex PCR, and TCRdb holds only the in-frame ones, with some missing. Of 620,000 or so clones listed, about 14% are singletons. The sample was naive CD4+ T cells from blood. These receptors originate from a man in his late teens or twenties in good health. Both conserved end residues are part of each CDR3. Each record gives: clone size, D gene, V gene, J gene, CDR3 DNA, CDR3 protein. A D gene is named only where the DNA matches it firmly. The size entry is marked missing in some rows and otherwise reads once, few, many or a size class.

size: few; D: -; V: TRBV18; J: TRBJ1-2; DNA: TGTGCCAGCTCCAGAGGGGGGCAGGACTATGGCTACACCTTC; CDR3: CASSRGGQDYGYTF
size: -; D: -; V: TRBV29-1; J: TRBJ1-3; DNA: TGCAGCGTCCAACAGGGAGCTGGAAACACCATATATTTT; CDR3: CSVQQGAGNTIYF
size: few; D: -; V: TRBV7-6; J: TRBJ2-7; DNA: TGTGCCAGCAGCTCAATCTCCGGGACCATTGTAGGGGTGCAGTACTTC; CDR3: CASSSISGTIVGVQYF
size: few; D: -; V: TRBV7-2; J: TRBJ2-7; DNA: TGTGCCAGCAGCTTACTAAAGCGGTCCTACGAGCAGTACTTC; CDR3: CASSLLKRSYEQYF
size: -; D: -; V: TRBV7-3; J: TRBJ2-1; DNA: TGTGCCAGCAGCGCCATAGGGGACAATGAGCAGTTCTTC; CDR3: CASSAIGDNEQFF
size: -; D: -; V: TRBV9; J: TRBJ1-1; DNA: TGTGCCAGCAGCGTAGTCAGGGAGAACACTGAAGCTTTCTTT; CDR3: CASSVVRENTEAFF
size: -; D: -; V: TRBV5-1; J: TRBJ2-7; DNA: TGCGCCAGCAGCCCGGACGTGAGCTCCTACGAGCAGTACTTC; CDR3: CASSPDVSSYEQYF
size: -; D: -; V: TRBV5-1; J: TRBJ1-1; DNA: TGCGCCAGCAGCTTGGCCAGGATGAACACTGAAGCTTTCTTT; CDR3: CASSLARMNTEAFF
size: few; D: TRBD1; V: TRBV15; J: TRBJ1-2; DNA: TGTGCCACCAGCAGAGATCCCCGACAGGGTGGCTATGGCTACACCTTC; CDR3: CATSRDPRQGGYGYTF
size: -; D: -; V: TRBV14; J: TRBJ2-5; DNA: TGTGCCAGCAGCCAAGTCCGGCCGGCATCAGGGGCGTCAGAGACCCAGTACTTC; CDR3: CASSQVRPASGASETQYF
size: -; D: TRBD1; V: TRBV5-1; J: TRBJ2-5; DNA: TGCGCCAGCAGCTGGGGCCGACAGGGGAAGGAGACCCAGTACTTC; CDR3: CASSWGRQGKETQYF
size: few; D: -; V: TRBV5-6; J: TRBJ2-1; DNA: TGTGCCAGCAGCTCTCTGGCCCACAATGAGCAGTTCTTC; CDR3: CASSSLAHNEQFF
size: -; D: -; V: TRBV27; J: TRBJ2-7; DNA: TGTGCCAGCAGTTCCCTGGGGAGCTCCTACGAGCAGTACTTC; CDR3: CASSSLGSSYEQYF
size: -; D: -; V: TRBV14; J: TRBJ2-7; DNA: TGTGCCAGCAGCGTTGTTGCAGGCCGCCCCTACGAGCAGTACTTC; CDR3: CASSVVAGRPYEQYF
size: -; D: -; V: TRBV2; J: TRBJ1-2; DNA: TGTGCCAGCAGTGGACATAAGATCGGCTACACCTTC; CDR3: CASSGHKIGYTF
size: -; D: -; V: TRBV5-1; J: TRBJ2-2; DNA: TGCGCCAGCAGCTTGGAACCGGGAACTTACACCGGGGAGCTGTTTTTT; CDR3: CASSLEPGTYTGELFF
size: few; D: -; V: TRBV10-3; J: TRBJ2-7; DNA: TGTGCCATCAGTGGTGGCAGGGAAGGCGAGCAGTACTTC; CDR3: CAISGGREGEQYF
size: few; D: TRBD2; V: TRBV14; J: TRBJ2-7; DNA: TGTGCCAGCAGCCGCCCGGGACTAGGGCCCTACGAGCAGTACTTC; CDR3: CASSRPGLGPYEQYF
size: -; D: -; V: TRBV18; J: TRBJ1-4; DNA: TGTGCCAGCTCACCCGGCCAGGTACCAGAAAAACTGTTTTTT; CDR3: CASSPGQVPEKLFF
size: once; D: -; V: TRBV19; J: TRBJ1-1; DNA: TGTGCCAGTAGTATAGGCGCTCAGACGAGCAACACTGAAGCTTTCTTT; CDR3: CASSIGAQTSNTEAFF
size: -; D: -; V: TRBV20-1; J: TRBJ2-7; DNA: TGCAGTGCTAGAAGGATGAGCGGCGGGGACTTC; CDR3: CSARRMSGGDF
size: -; D: -; V: TRBV10-3; J: TRBJ1-4; DNA: TGTGCCACCAGGGCAACAAATGAAAAACTGTTTTTT; CDR3: CATRATNEKLFF
size: -; D: -; V: TRBV5-3; J: TRBJ1-1; DNA: TGTGCCAGAAGCGGGGCCTCGAACACTGAAGCTTTCTTT; CDR3: CARSGASNTEAFF